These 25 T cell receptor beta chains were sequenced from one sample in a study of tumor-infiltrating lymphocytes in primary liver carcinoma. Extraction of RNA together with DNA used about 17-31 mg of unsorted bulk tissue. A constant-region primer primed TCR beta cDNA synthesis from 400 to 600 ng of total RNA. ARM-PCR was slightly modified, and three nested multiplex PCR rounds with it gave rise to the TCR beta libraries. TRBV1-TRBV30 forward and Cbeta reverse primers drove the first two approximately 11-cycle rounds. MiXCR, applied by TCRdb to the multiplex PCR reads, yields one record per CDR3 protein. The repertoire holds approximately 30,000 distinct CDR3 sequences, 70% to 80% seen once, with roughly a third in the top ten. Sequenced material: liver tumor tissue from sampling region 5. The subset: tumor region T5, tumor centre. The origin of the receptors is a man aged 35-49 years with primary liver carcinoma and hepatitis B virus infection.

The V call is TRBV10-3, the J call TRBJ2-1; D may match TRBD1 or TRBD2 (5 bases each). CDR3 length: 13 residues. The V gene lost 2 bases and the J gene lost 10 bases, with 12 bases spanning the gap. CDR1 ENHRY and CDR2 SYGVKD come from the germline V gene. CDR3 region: CAISERDDEEQFF. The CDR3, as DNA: TGTGCCATCAGTGAGCGGGACGACGAAGAGCAGTTCTTC.

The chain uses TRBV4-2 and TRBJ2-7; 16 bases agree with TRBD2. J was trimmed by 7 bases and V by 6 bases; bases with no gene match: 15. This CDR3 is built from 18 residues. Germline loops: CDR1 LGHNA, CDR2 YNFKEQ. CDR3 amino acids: CASSGKSGLAGGSHEQYF. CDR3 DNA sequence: TGTGCCAGCAGTGGAAAATCGGGACTAGCGGGAGGGTCACATGAGCAGTACTTC.

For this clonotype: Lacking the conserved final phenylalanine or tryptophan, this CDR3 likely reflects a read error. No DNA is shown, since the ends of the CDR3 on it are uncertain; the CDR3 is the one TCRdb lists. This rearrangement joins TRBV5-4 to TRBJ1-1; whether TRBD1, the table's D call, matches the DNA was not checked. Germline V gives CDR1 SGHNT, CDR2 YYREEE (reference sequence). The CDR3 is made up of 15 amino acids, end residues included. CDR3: CASSLTGSKNTEASI.

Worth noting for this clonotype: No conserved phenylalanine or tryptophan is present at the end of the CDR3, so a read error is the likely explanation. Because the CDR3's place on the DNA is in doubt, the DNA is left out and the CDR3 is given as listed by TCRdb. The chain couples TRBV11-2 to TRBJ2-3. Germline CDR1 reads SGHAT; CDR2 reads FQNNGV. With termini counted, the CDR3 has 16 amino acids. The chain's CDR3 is CASSRQPVNPTDTHYL.

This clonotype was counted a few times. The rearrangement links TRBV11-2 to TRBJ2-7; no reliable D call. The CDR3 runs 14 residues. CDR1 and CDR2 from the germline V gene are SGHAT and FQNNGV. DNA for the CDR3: TGTGTCAGTAGCCCCCGCCGCCTGGCCTACGAGCAGTACTTC. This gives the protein CVSSPRRLAYEQYF.

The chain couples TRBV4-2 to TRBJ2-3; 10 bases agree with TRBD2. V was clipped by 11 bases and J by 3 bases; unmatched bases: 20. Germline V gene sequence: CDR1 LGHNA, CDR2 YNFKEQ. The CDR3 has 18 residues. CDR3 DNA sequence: TGTGCCCACAGGCAAGTGGCGCTTCTAGCGGGAGCGACAGATACGCAGTATTTT. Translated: CAHRQVALLAGATDTQYF.

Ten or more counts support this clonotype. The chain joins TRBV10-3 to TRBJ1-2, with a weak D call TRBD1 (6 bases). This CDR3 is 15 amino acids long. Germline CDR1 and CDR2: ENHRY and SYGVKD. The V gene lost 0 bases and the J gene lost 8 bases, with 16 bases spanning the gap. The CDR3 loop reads CAISESPEQGGGYTF. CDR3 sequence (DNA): TGTGCCATCAGTGAGTCTCCGGAACAGGGAGGGGGCTACACCTTC.

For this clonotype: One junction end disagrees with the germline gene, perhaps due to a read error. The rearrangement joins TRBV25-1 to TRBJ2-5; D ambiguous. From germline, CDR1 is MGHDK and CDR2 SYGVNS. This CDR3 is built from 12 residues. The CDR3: CASSEEKETQYF. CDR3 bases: TGTGCCAGCAGTGAAGAGAAAGAGACGCAGTACTTC.

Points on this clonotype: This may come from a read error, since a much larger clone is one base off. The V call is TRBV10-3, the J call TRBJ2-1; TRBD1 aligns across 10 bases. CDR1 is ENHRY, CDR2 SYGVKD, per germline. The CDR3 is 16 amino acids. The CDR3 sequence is CAISELGTGAPDEKFF. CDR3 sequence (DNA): TGTGCCATCAGTGAGTTGGGGACAGGGGCGCCCGATGAGAAGTTCTTC.

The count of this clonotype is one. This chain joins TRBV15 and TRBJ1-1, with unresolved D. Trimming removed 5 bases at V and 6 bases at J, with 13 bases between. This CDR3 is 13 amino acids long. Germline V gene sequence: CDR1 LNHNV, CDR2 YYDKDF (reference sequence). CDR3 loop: CATSWGIDSEAFF. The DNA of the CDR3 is TGTGCCACCAGCTGGGGTATTGATTCTGAAGCTTTCTTT.

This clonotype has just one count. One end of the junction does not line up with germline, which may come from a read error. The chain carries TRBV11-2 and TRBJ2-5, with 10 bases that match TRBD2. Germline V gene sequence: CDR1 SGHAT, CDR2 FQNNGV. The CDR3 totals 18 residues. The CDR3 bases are TGTGCCAGAAACTTAGATCCGTGGTCTAGCGGGAGAGGAGAGACACAGTACTTC. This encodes CARNLDPWSSGRGETQYF.

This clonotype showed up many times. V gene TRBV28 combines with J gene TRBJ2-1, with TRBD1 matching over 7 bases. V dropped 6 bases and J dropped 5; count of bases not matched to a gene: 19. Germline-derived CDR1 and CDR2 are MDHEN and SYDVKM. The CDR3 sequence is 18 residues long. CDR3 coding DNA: TGTGCCAGCAGCCGCCAGGGGGATGAATTTTCAACCGACAATGAGCAGTTCTTC. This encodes CASSRQGDEFSTDNEQFF.

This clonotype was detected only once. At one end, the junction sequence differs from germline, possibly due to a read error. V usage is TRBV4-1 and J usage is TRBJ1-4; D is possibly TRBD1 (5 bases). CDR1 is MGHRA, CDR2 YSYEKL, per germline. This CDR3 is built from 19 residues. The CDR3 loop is CAGSQNRQGGIGTNEKLFF. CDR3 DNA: TGCGCCGGCAGCCAGAATAGGCAGGGTGGTATCGGAACTAATGAAAAACTTTTTTTT.

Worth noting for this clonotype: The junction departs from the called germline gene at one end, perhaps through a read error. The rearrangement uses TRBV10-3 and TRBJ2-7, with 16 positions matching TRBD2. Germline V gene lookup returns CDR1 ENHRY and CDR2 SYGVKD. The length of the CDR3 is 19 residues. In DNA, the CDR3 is TGTGCCATCACCAAACGATTGGGACTAGCGGGAGGGTTCTCCTACAAGCAGTATTTC. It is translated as CAITKRLGLAGGFSYKQYF.

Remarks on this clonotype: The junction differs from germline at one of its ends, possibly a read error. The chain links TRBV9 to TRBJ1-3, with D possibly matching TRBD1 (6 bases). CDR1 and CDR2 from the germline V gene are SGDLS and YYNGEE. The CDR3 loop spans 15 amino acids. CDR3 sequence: CASSAQGHSGNTTYF. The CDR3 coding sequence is TGTGCCAGCAGCGCCCAGGGGCACTCTGGAAACACCACATATTTT.

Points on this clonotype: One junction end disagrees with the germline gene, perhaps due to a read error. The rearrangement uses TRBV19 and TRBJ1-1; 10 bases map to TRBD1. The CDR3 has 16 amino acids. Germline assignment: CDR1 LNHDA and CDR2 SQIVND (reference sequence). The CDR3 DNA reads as TGTGCCGGTAGTATCCTGGGACAGGGGATGAAGACTGAAGCTTTCTTT. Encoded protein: CAGSILGQGMKTEAFF.

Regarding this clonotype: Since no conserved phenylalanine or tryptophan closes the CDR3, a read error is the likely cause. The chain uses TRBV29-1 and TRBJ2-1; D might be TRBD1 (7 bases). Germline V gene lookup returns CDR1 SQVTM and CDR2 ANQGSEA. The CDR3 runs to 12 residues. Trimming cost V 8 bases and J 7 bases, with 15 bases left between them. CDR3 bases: TGCAGCCTCAGACAGGGAGGTAATGAGCAGTTCTCA. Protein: CSLRQGGNEQFS.

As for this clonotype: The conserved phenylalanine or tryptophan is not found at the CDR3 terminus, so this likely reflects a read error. CDR3 nucleotide sequence: TGTGCCAGCAGTTACATAGGGGACTCTGGGGCCAACGTCCTGACTCTC. Its protein is CASSYIGDSGANVLTL. The chain is built from TRBV6-5 and TRBJ2-6, with D perhaps TRBD1 (5 bases). The CDR3 has 16 amino acids. V lost 2 bases to trimming and J lost 0 bases, with 8 bases between them. Germline loops: CDR1 MNHEY, CDR2 SVGAGI.

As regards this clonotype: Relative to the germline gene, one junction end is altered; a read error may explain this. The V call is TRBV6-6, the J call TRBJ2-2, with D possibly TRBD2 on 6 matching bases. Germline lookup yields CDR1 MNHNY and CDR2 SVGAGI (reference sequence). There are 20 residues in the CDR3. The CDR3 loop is CGSSPLVELAGPTNTGELFF. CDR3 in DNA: TGTGGCAGCAGTCCGCTCGTGGAACTAGCTGGGCCAACGAACACCGGGGAGCTGTTTTTT.

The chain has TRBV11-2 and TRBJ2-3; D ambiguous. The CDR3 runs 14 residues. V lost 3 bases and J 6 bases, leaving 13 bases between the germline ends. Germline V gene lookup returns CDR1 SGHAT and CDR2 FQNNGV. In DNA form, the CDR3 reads TGTGCCAGCAGCTTGGAACTCTACAACGATACGCAGTATTTT. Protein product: CASSLELYNDTQYF.

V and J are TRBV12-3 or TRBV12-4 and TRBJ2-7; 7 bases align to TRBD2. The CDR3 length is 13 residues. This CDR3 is CTSNYGLVDEQYF. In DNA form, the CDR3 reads TGTACGAGCAACTACGGACTAGTTGACGAGCAGTACTTC.

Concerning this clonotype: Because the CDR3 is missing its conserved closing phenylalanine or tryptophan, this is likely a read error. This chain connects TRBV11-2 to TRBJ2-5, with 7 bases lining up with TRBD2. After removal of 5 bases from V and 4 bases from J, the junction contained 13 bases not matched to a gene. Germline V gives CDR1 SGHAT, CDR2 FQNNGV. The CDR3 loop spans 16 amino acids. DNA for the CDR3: TGTGCCAGCAGCCAAACTCCTGGCGGGGGAATAGAGACCCAGTACCAC. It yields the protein CASSQTPGGGIETQYH.

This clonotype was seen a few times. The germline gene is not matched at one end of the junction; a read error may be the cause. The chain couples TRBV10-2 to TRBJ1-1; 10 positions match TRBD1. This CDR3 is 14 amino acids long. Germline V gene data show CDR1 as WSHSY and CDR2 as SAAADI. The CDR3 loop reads CASSETGGLTEVFF. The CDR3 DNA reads TGCGCAAGCAGTGAGACAGGGGGCTTAACTGAAGTTTTCTTT.

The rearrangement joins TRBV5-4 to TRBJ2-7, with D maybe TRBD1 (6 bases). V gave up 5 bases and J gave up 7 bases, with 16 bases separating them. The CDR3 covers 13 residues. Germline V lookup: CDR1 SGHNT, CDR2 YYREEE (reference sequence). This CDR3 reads CASSRTNRAEQYF. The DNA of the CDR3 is TGTGCCAGCAGTCGCACCAACAGGGCTGAGCAGTACTTC.

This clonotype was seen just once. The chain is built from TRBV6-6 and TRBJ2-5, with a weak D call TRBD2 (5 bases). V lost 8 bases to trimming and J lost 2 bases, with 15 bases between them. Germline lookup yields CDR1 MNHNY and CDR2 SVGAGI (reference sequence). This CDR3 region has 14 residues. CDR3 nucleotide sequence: TGTGCCAGCTGTCCCGGCGGGCAACAAGAGACCCAGTACTTC. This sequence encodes CASCPGGQQETQYF.